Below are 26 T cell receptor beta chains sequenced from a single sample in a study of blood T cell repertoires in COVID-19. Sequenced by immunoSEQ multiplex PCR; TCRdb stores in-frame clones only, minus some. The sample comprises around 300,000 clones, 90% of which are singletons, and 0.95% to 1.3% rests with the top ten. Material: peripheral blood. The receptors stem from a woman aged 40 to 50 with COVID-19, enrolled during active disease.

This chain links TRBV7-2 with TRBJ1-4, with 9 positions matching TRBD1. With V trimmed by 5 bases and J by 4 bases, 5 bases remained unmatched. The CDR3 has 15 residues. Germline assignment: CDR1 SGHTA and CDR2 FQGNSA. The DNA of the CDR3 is TGTGCCAGCAGCAGACAGGGGGACCTTAATGAAAAACTGTTTTTT. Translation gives CASSRQGDLNEKLFF.

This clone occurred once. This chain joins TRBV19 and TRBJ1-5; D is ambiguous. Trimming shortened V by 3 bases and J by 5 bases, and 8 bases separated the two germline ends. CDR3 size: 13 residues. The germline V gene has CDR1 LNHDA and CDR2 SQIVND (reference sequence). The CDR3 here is CASSIDIYQPQHF. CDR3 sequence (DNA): TGTGCCAGTAGTATCGACATCTATCAGCCCCAGCATTTT. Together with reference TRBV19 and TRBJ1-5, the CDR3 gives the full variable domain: DGGITQSPKYLFRKEGQNVTLSCEQNLNHDAMYWYRQDPGQGLRLIYYSQIVNDFQKGDIAEGYSVSREKKESFPLTVTSAQKNPTAFYLCASSIDIYQPQHFGDGTRLSIL.

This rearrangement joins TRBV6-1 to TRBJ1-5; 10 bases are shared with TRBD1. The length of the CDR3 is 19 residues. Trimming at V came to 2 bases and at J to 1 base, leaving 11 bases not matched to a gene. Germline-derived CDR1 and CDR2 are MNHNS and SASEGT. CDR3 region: CASSEIMGTGVLSNQPQHF. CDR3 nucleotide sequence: TGTGCCAGCAGTGAAATCATGGGGACAGGGGTCCTCAGCAATCAGCCCCAGCATTTT.

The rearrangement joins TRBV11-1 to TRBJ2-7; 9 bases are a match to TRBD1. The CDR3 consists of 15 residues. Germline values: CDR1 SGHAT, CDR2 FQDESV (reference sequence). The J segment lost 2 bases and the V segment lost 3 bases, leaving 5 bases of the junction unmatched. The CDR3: CASSFRQGEPYEQYF. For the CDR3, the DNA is TGTGCCAGCAGCTTTCGACAGGGGGAACCCTACGAGCAGTACTTC.

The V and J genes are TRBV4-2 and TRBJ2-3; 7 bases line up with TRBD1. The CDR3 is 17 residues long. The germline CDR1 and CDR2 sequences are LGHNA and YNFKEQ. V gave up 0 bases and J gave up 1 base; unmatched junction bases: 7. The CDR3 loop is CASSQDPPGGGTDTQYF. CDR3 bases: TGTGCCAGCAGCCAAGATCCCCCAGGGGGTGGCACAGATACGCAGTATTTT.

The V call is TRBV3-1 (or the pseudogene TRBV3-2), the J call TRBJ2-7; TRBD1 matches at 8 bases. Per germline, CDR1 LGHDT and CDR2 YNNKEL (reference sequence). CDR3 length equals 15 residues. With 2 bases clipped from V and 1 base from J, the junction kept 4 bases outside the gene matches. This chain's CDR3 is CASSQRQGLSYEQYF. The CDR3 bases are TGTGCCAGCAGCCAAAGACAGGGGTTATCCTACGAGCAGTACTTC.

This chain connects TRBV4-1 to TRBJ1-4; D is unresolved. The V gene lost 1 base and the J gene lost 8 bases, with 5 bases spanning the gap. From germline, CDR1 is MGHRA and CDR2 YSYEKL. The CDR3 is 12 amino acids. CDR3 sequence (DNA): TGCGCCAGCAGCCAAGCCGGGGAAAAACTGTTTTTT. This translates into CASSQAGEKLFF.

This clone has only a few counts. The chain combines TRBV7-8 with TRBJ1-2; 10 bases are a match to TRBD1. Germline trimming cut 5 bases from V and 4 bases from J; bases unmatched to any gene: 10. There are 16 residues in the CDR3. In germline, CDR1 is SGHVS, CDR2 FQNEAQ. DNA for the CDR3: TGTGCCAGCAGCCCCCGGACAGGGGGTATCGGCTATGGCTACACCTTC. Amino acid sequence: CASSPRTGGIGYGYTF.

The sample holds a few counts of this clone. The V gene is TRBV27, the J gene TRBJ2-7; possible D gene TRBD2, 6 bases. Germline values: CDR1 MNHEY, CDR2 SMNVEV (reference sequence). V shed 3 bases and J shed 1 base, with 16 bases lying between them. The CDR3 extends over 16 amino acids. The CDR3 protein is CASSFSGGQRSYEQYF. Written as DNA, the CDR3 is TGTGCCAGCAGTTTTAGCGGTGGGCAGCGGTCCTACGAGCAGTACTTC.

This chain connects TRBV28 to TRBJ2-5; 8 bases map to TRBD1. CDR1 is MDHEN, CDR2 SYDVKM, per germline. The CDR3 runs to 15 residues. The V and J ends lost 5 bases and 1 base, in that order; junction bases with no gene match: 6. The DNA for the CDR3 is TGTGCCAGCAGTCGAATCAGGGGGCGCCAAGAGACCCAGTACTTC. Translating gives CASSRIRGRQETQYF.

The CDR3 region has the DNA TGTGCCAGCAGCTTGGAGCGTGAGAGATCCTACAATGAGCAGTTCTTC. As protein: CASSLERERSYNEQFF. The genes are TRBV5-6 and TRBJ2-1; D gene ambiguous. CDR3 size: 16 residues. The V gene lost 0 bases and the J gene lost 1 base, with 11 bases spanning the gap. CDR1 and CDR2 from the germline V gene are SGHDT and YYEEEE.

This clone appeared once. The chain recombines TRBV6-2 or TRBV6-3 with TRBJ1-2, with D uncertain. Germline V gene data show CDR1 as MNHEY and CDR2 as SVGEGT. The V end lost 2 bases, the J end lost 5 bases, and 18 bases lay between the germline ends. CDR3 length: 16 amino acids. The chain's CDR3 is CASSYGRRREGYGYTF. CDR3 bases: TGTGCCAGCAGTTACGGACGTCGGAGAGAGGGATATGGCTACACCTTC.

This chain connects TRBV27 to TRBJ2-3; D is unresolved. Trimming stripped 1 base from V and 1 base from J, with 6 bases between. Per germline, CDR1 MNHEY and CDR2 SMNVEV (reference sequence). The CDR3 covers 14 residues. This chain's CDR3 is CASSLLQGTDTQYF. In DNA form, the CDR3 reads TGTGCCAGCAGTTTATTGCAGGGCACAGATACGCAGTATTTT.

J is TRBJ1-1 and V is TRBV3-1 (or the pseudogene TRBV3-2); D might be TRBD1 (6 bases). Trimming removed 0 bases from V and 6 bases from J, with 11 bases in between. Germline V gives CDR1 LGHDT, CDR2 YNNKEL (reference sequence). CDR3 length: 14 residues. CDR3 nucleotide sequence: TGTGCCAGCAGCCAAGAGGGACATAAGGCTGAAGCTTTCTTT. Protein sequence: CASSQEGHKAEAFF.

CDR3 residues: CASKDNMNTEAFF. The CDR3 DNA follows: TGTGCCAGCAAGGACAATATGAACACTGAAGCTTTCTTT. V and J are TRBV28 and TRBJ1-1; weak D call: TRBD1 (5 bases). The CDR3 contains 13 residues. CDR1 and CDR2 from the germline V gene are MDHEN and SYDVKM. Trimming removed 7 bases from V and 0 bases from J, with 9 bases in between.

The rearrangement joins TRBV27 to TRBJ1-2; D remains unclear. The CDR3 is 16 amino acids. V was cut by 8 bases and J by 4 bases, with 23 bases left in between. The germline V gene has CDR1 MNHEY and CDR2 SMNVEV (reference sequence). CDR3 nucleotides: TGTGCCAGCTCACCTGGAGGTGAAAGAAGATTCTATGGCTACACCTTC. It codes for CASSPGGERRFYGYTF.

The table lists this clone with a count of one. The CDR3 is CASSLAFRNGYTF. DNA of the CDR3: TGTGCCAGCAGCTTAGCGTTCAGGAATGGCTACACCTTC. V and J are TRBV7-2 and TRBJ1-2; D is unresolved. There are 13 residues in the CDR3. CDR1 and CDR2 (germline): SGHTA, FQGNSA. V was trimmed by 0 bases and J by 6 bases, leaving 8 bases between them.

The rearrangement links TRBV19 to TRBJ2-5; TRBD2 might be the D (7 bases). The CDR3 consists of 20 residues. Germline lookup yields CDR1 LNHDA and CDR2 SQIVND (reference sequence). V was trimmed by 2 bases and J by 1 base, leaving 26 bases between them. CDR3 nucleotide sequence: TGTGCCAGTAGTATAAGGGGGGGACCGCGGATGGGGCCAACCCAAGAGACCCAGTACTTC. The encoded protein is CASSIRGGPRMGPTQETQYF.

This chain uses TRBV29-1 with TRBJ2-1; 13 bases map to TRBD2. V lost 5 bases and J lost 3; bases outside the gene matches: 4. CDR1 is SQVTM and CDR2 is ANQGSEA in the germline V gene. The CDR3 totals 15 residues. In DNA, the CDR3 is TGCAGCGTTTCCGGGACTAGCGGGAACTACAATGAGCAGTTCTTC. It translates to CSVSGTSGNYNEQFF.

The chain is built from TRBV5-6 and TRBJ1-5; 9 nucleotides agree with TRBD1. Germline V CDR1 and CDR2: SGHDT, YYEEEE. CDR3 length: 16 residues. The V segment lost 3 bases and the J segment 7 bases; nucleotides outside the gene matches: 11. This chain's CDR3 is CASSWAAQGANQPQHF. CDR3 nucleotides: TGTGCCAGCAGCTGGGCCGCACAGGGGGCTAACCAGCCCCAGCATTTT. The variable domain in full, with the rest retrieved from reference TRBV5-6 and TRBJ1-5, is DAGVTQSPTHLIKTRGQQVTLRCSPKSGHDTVSWYQQALGQGPQFIFQYYEEEERQRGNFPDRFSGHQFPNYSSELNVNALLLGDSALYLCASSWAAQGANQPQHFGDGTRLSIL.

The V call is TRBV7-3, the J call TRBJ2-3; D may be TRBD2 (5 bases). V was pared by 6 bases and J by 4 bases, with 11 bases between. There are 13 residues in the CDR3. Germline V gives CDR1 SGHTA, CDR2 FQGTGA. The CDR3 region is CASSPEGPDTQYF. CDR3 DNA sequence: TGTGCCAGCAGTCCTGAGGGTCCAGATACGCAGTATTTT.

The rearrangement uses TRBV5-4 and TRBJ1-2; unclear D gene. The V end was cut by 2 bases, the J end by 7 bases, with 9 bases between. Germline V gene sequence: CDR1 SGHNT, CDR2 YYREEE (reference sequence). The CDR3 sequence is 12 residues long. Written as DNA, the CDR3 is TGTGCCAGCAGCTTACCTCTAGGTGGCTACACCTTC. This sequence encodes CASSLPLGGYTF.

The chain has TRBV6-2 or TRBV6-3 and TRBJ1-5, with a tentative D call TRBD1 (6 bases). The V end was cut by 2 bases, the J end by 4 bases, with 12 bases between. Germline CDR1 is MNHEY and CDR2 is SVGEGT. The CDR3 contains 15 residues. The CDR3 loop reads CASSYPTRGNQPQHF. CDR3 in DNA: TGTGCCAGCAGTTACCCTACGAGGGGGAATCAGCCCCAGCATTTT.

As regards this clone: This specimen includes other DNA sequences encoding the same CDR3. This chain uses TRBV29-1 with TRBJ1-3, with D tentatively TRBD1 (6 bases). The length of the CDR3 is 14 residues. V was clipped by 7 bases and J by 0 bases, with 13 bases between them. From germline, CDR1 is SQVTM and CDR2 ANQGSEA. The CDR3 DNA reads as TGCAGCGCCGGGGGGGCAAGCTCTGGAAACACCATATATTTT. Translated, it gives CSAGGASSGNTIYF.

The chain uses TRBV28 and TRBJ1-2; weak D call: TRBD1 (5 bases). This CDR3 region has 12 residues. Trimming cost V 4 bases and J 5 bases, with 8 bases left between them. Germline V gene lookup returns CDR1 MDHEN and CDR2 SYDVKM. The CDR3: CASSSGGYGYTF. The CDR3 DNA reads TGTGCCAGCAGTTCGGGGGGGTATGGCTACACCTTC.

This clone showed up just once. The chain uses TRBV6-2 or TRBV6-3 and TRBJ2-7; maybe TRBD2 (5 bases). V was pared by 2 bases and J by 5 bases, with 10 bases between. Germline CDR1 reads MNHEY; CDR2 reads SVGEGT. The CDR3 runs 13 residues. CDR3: CASSYEGWDEQYF. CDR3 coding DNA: TGTGCCAGCAGTTACGAGGGATGGGACGAGCAGTACTTC.